One sample yielded the 26 T cell receptor beta chains listed below, sequenced in a study of T cell repertoires in cytomegalovirus infection. TCRdb reprocessed the reads with MiXCR, giving one entry per CDR3 protein. The sample holds over 450,000 distinct CDR3 sequences; about 10% are singletons and the top ten take 9.5% to 13%. The sample comprised PBMCs. The receptor source for this set is a human donor in good health (CMV status not recorded). Some clones in this sample may be carry-over from other donors' samples.

This clonotype was seen ten or more times. V usage is TRBV12-3 or TRBV12-4 and J usage is TRBJ2-1; no definite D call. Trimming cost V 8 bases and J 5 bases, with 16 bases left between them. The CDR3 totals 14 residues. CDR3 DNA: TGTGCCAGCCTGTCGGGCCTGGCTAACAATGAGCAGTTCTTC. It encodes CASLSGLANNEQFF.

The chain uses TRBV29-1 and TRBJ2-1; D unresolved. CDR1 is SQVTM and CDR2 is ANQGSEA in the germline V gene. Trimming cost V 7 bases and J 2 bases, with 12 bases left between them. This CDR3 region has 13 residues. The CDR3 protein is CSGSRVAYNEQFF. DNA of the CDR3: TGCAGCGGTAGTAGGGTTGCCTACAATGAGCAGTTCTTC.

This clonotype was found a few times. V usage is TRBV12-3 or TRBV12-4 and J usage is TRBJ2-3; D possibly corresponds to TRBD2 (5 bases). Between the trimmed V and J ends, which lost 10 bases and 0 bases, there was a span of 11 bases. The CDR3 totals 13 residues. Here the CDR3 reads CATLGSSTDTQYF. The DNA of the CDR3 is TGTGCCACCCTGGGGAGTAGCACAGATACGCAGTATTTT.

This clonotype has at least ten counts. V gene TRBV2 combines with J gene TRBJ2-1; TRBD1 matches at 8 bases. V shed 9 bases, J shed 5 bases, and the junction held 3 bases outside the gene matches. The V gene's germline CDR1 is SNHLY and CDR2 FYNNEI. This CDR3 is built from 12 residues. CDR3 protein: CARTGVHNEQFF. In DNA form, the CDR3 reads TGTGCCAGGACAGGGGTCCACAATGAGCAGTTCTTC.

This clonotype was found many times. The chain has TRBV2 and TRBJ2-1; D unclear. CDR1 and CDR2 from the germline V gene are SNHLY and FYNNEI. Trimming shortened V by 7 bases and J by 5 bases, and 12 bases separated the two germline ends. CDR3 length: 13 residues. Here the CDR3 reads CASKGATNNEQFF. As DNA, the CDR3 is TGTGCCAGCAAAGGAGCAACGAACAATGAGCAGTTCTTC.

This clonotype was picked up many times. This rearrangement joins TRBV7-2 to TRBJ1-1; the D is unclear. Germline-derived CDR1 and CDR2 are SGHTA and FQGNSA. The CDR3 is made up of 14 amino acids. V gave up 5 bases and J gave up 1 base, with 11 bases separating them. The CDR3: CASSRRRSNTEAFF. Here the CDR3 DNA reads TGTGCCAGCAGCCGACGCAGGTCGAACACTGAAGCTTTCTTT.

This clonotype showed up many times. This sequence joins TRBV11-2 and TRBJ1-5; no clear D. The germline V and J ends were trimmed by 2 bases and 5 bases, with 7 bases remaining between them. Germline V gene lookup returns CDR1 SGHAT and CDR2 FQNNGV. The CDR3 loop spans 13 amino acids. CDR3 in amino acids: CASSLMADQPQHF. In DNA, the CDR3 is TGTGCCAGCAGCTTAATGGCGGATCAGCCCCAGCATTTT.

This clonotype was detected a few times. The chain carries TRBV11-1 and TRBJ1-1; tentative D call: TRBD1 (6 bases). Germline CDR1 is SGHAT and CDR2 is FQDESV (reference sequence). CDR3 length: 14 residues. V lost 5 bases and J lost 2, with 12 bases in between. The CDR3 nucleotides are TGTGCCAGCAGCACGGGACACAGTAACACTGAAGCTTTCTTT. Protein: CASSTGHSNTEAFF.

This clonotype was counted ten times or more. The chain uses TRBV19 and TRBJ2-2; D is possibly TRBD1 (5 bases). Per germline, CDR1 LNHDA and CDR2 SQIVND (reference sequence). The CDR3 has 13 residues. V was clipped by 5 bases and J by 7 bases, with 11 bases between them. The CDR3 DNA follows: TGTGCCAGTAGTCCCCTTCAGGGCGGGGAGCTGTTTTTT. As protein: CASSPLQGGELFF.

The chain carries TRBV9 and TRBJ1-1; the D gene is possibly TRBD1 (6 bases). The CDR3 spans 12 residues. V shed 2 bases and J shed 11 bases, with 13 bases lying between them. The germline V gene has CDR1 SGDLS and CDR2 YYNGEE. In DNA form, the CDR3 reads TGTGCCAGCAGCGTTGGGGACACCTGGGCTTTCTTT. It is translated as CASSVGDTWAFF.

In its sample, this clonotype was seen many times. The chain joins TRBV11-2 to TRBJ1-4; D is unclear. The CDR3 is made up of 14 amino acids. Germline V gene lookup returns CDR1 SGHAT and CDR2 FQNNGV. Trimming removed 5 bases at V and 2 bases at J, with 9 bases between. CDR3 sequence reads: CASSGLSTNEKLFF. CDR3 nucleotides: TGTGCCAGCAGCGGGCTCTCCACTAATGAAAAACTGTTTTTT.

Points on this clonotype: A much larger clone differs from this one at a single base, so this may be a read error. CDR3 sequence (DNA): TGTGCCAGCAGCTTTGCCGTGTCCTATGGCTACACCTTC. This sequence encodes CASSFAVSYGYTF. The gene calls are TRBV7-4 and TRBJ1-2; D unresolved. The V gene's germline CDR1 is SGHVT and CDR2 SQSDAQ. This CDR3 has 13 residues. Trimming shortened V by 3 bases and J by 4 bases, and 9 bases separated the two germline ends.

This clonotype occurred many times. The CDR3 DNA reads TGTGCCAGCAGCTTAAGGATAGGGAGGGACACTGAAGCTTTCTTT. Its protein product is CASSLRIGRDTEAFF. This chain joins TRBV7-6 and TRBJ1-1; D is uncertain. The CDR3 extends over 15 amino acids. In germline, CDR1 is SGHVS, CDR2 FNYEAQ. V shed 2 bases and J shed 3 bases, with 13 bases lying between them.

This clonotype was seen at least ten times. V gene TRBV6-2 or TRBV6-3 combines with J gene TRBJ2-7; no firm D call. Trimming cost V 2 bases and J 1 base, with 6 bases left between them. The CDR3 spans 13 residues. The germline gives CDR1 MNHEY, CDR2 SVGEGT. DNA for the CDR3: TGTGCCAGCAGTTACGAACAGTCCTACGAGCAGTACTTC. This codes for CASSYEQSYEQYF.

This clonotype was detected many times. The chain couples TRBV7-3 to TRBJ2-1; TRBD2 agrees at 13 bases. The trim removed 2 bases at V and 3 bases at J, leaving 4 bases unmatched. There are 17 residues in the CDR3. Germline V gene lookup returns CDR1 SGHTA and CDR2 FQGTGA. CDR3 sequence reads: CASSLWGTSGNYNEQFF. The DNA for the CDR3 is TGTGCCAGCAGCTTATGGGGGACTAGCGGGAACTACAATGAGCAGTTCTTC. Full variable domain (rest looked up from reference TRBV7-3 and TRBJ2-1): GAGVSQTPSNKVTEKGKYVELRCDPISGHTALYWYRQSLGQGPEFLIYFQGTGAADDSGLPNDRFFAVRPEGSVSTLKIQRTERGDSAVYLCASSLWGTSGNYNEQFFGPGTRLTVL.

This clonotype was observed many times. This chain joins TRBV12-3 or TRBV12-4 and TRBJ1-1; unclear D gene. The CDR3 runs to 13 residues. Trimming pared 0 bases from V and 7 bases from J, leaving 9 bases between. CDR3 sequence: CASSLAGSGEAFF. The DNA for the CDR3 is TGTGCCAGCAGTTTAGCGGGATCGGGTGAAGCTTTCTTT.

The chain combines TRBV7-9 with TRBJ2-7, with 10 bases identical to TRBD1. Germline CDR1 SEHNR, CDR2 FQNEAQ (reference sequence). V shed 5 bases, J shed 5 bases, and the junction held 9 bases outside the gene matches. This CDR3 contains 15 residues. This chain's CDR3 is CASSMTGGLLDEQYF. The DNA of the CDR3 is TGTGCCAGCAGCATGACAGGGGGCTTACTTGACGAGCAGTACTTC.

In this sample, this clonotype turned up many times. J is TRBJ2-1 and V is TRBV7-2; D unclear. Germline lookup yields CDR1 SGHTA and CDR2 FQGNSA. The CDR3 has 12 residues. V was pared by 2 bases and J by 5 bases, with 4 bases between. CDR3 DNA sequence: TGTGCCAGCAGCTTATATGACAATGAGCAGTTCTTC. Translated: CASSLYDNEQFF.

In regard to this clonotype: Since a much larger clone is just one base distant, this may be a read error. CDR3: CASSFVLKTEAFF. The CDR3 bases are TGTGCCAGCAGTTTTGTACTGAAAACTGAAGCTTTCTTT. The chain couples TRBV12-3 or TRBV12-4 to TRBJ1-1; D is ambiguous. This CDR3 has 13 residues.

This clonotype was found many times. The chain has TRBV7-9 and TRBJ1-1; a weak D match, TRBD1 (6 bases). Germline assignment: CDR1 SEHNR and CDR2 FQNEAQ (reference sequence). The V gene lost 6 bases and the J gene lost 1 base, with 18 bases spanning the gap. The length of the CDR3 is 16 residues. The CDR3 bases are TGTGCCAGCAGTCAGTCGGGGGCAGGGCGGAACACTGAAGCTTTCTTT. This codes for CASSQSGAGRNTEAFF.

This clonotype was picked up many times. J is TRBJ2-3 and V is TRBV5-1; 9 positions agree with TRBD2. The CDR3 extends over 16 amino acids. V lost 1 base and J lost 1; bases outside the gene matches: 4. Looked up from germline, CDR1 is SGHRS and CDR2 is YFSETQ. The CDR3 nucleotides are TGCGCCAGCAGCTTGTTGCGGGAGGGGCGCACAGATACGCAGTATTTT. It yields the protein CASSLLREGRTDTQYF.

This clonotype has a count of ten or more. This sequence joins TRBV7-2 and TRBJ2-7, with 7 nucleotides matching TRBD2. The CDR3 is 14 residues long. With V trimmed by 4 bases and J by 3 bases, 6 bases remained unmatched. Germline V CDR1 and CDR2: SGHTA, FQGNSA. The CDR3 here is CASSSWGGDYEQYF. DNA for the CDR3: TGTGCCAGCAGCTCCTGGGGAGGGGACTACGAGCAGTACTTC. Looking up the rest from reference TRBV7-2 and TRBJ2-7 gives the full variable domain: GAGVSQSPSNKVTEKGKDVELRCDPISGHTALYWYRQSLGQGLEFLIYFQGNSAPDKSGLPSDRFSAERTGGSVSTLTIQRTQQEDSAVYLCASSSWGGDYEQYFGPGTRLTVT.

This clonotype came up a few times. This chain links TRBV2 with TRBJ2-7; D remains unclear. The CDR3 is 14 amino acids. V lost 4 bases and J lost 3, with 13 bases in between. In germline, CDR1 is SNHLY, CDR2 FYNNEI. CDR3 residues: CASSGAGTFYEQYF. In nucleotides, the CDR3 is TGTGCCAGCAGTGGGGCAGGAACGTTCTACGAGCAGTACTTC.

This clonotype was observed at least ten times. The genes are TRBV28 and TRBJ2-1; TRBD2 aligns across 8 bases. The CDR3 has 15 amino acids. In germline, CDR1 is MDHEN, CDR2 SYDVKM. The V and J ends lost 3 bases and 7 bases, in that order; junction bases with no gene match: 8. The DNA for the CDR3 is TGTGCCAGCAGTTTCTGGACTAGCTTCACGAATGAGCAGTTCTTC. This translates into CASSFWTSFTNEQFF.

This clonotype has a count of ten or more. CDR3 loop: CASRLTGREQYF. The DNA for the CDR3 is TGTGCCAGCAGATTAACAGGGCGCGAGCAGTACTTC. The V gene is TRBV28, the J gene TRBJ2-7; possible D gene TRBD1, 6 bases. This CDR3 contains 12 residues. Trimming took 6 bases from V and 6 from J, leaving 12 bases between them. Germline assignment: CDR1 MDHEN and CDR2 SYDVKM.

This clonotype has at least ten counts. The rearrangement joins TRBV12-3 or TRBV12-4 to TRBJ2-7, with no clear D. This CDR3 region has 14 residues. V was shortened by 4 bases and J by 11 bases, with 21 bases between the two germline ends. CDR3 amino acids: CASSSSALRATKYF. CDR3 DNA sequence: TGTGCCAGCAGTTCCTCAGCCTTAAGGGCCACGAAGTACTTC.